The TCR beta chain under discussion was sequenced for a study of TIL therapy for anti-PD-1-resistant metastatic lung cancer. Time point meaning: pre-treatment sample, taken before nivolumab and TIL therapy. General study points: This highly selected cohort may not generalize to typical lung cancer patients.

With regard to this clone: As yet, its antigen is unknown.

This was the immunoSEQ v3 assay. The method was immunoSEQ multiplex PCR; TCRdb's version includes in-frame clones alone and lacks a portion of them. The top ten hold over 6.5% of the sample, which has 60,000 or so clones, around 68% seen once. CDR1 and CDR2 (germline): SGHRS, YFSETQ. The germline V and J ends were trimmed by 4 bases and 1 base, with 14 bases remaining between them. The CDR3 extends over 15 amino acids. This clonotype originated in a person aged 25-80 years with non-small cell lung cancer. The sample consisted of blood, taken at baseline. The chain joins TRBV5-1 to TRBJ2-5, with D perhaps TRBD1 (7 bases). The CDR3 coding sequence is TGCGCCAGCAGCCCAGGGGGAGGCACCCAAGAGACCCAGTACTTC. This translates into CASSPGGGTQETQYF.